This TCR beta chain was sequenced during a study of OX40 agonist ivuxolimab in advanced cancers. The wider study: The eligibility criteria allowed prior anti-PD-1, anti-PD-L1 or anti-CTLA-4 therapy, and approximately 42% had some.

The V and J ends lost 2 bases and 0 bases respectively, with 11 bases between them. CDR3 length: 16 amino acids. Looked up from germline, CDR1 is SNHLY and CDR2 is FYNNEI. Study-level results: CD4+ and CD8+ T cells in blood underwent clonal expansion by week 6 at 0.1 to 3.0 mg/kg. The study did not work out the antigen specificity of the expanded peripheral T cells.

Using immunoSEQ multiplex PCR, the repertoire was profiled, and TCRdb retains in-frame clones only, with some absent. The sample has about 90,000 clones, roughly 93% seen once. About this clone itself: Its specificity is not known.

The V gene is TRBV2, the J gene TRBJ2-4, with D unresolved. The material sequenced was CD4+ or CD8+ T cells sorted from blood, taken in a trial of the OX40 agonist ivuxolimab. The clonotype comes from an adult with an advanced solid tumor such as melanoma, head and neck, liver or kidney cancer. CDR3 DNA sequence: TGTGCCAGCAGTGAAAGACCAACACTAGCCAAAAACATTCAGTACTTC. This translates into CASSERPTLAKNIQYF.